There are a few counts of the clone carrying this TCR beta chain. This entry is derived from a study of patients and donors after allogeneic stem cell transplantation. Trimming removed 6 bases from V and 3 bases from J, with 12 bases in between. This CDR3 has 13 amino acids. The germline CDR1 and CDR2 sequences are DFQATT and SNEGSKA (reference sequence). TCRdb analysed the RT-PCR reads with MiXCR anew, one entry per CDR3 protein. The sample yields hundreds of thousands of distinct CDR3 sequences, less than 50% seen once. The rearrangement uses TRBV20-1 and TRBJ1-5; D call uncertain. The sequenced sample was blood, either unsorted or a sorted T cell fraction (not recorded which). The clonotype was recovered from a human donor who was either an allogeneic HSCT recipient or a stem cell or donor lymphocyte infusion donor (not recorded which). It is not recorded whose cells these are; they may come from a transplant donor. For the CDR3, the DNA is TGCAGTGCCCGTACCCAGCCCAATCAGCCCCAGCATTTT. Protein product: CSARTQPNQPQHF.